This is a list of T cell receptor beta chains from one sample in a study of beta chain features in type 1 diabetes. Some clones are missing from TCRdb's copy, which holds only in-frame ones; the method was immunoSEQ multiplex PCR. The data contain 200,000 to 250,000 clones, approximately 70% of them singletons. The sequenced sample was naive CD4+ T cells from blood. The receptors come from a man under 40 in good health. The CDR3 runs from the conserved cysteine through the conserved F or W. The order of the fields is CDR3 protein, V gene, J gene.

cdr3_aa: CASSQNSYGYEQYF; v_call: TRBV14; j_call: TRBJ2-7
cdr3_aa: CASSLRGLANVLTF; v_call: TRBV7-2; j_call: TRBJ2-6
cdr3_aa: CASSLGLVLEQFF; v_call: TRBV5-7; j_call: TRBJ2-1
cdr3_aa: CSVELAGGPNEQFF; v_call: TRBV29-1; j_call: TRBJ2-1
cdr3_aa: CASSHYTGDQETQYF; v_call: TRBV18; j_call: TRBJ2-5
cdr3_aa: CASRYSGSADTQYF; v_call: TRBV7-9; j_call: TRBJ2-3
cdr3_aa: CASSFMTGTRDTQYF; v_call: TRBV7-9; j_call: TRBJ2-5
cdr3_aa: CAWSGTGIHEQYF; v_call: TRBV30; j_call: TRBJ2-7
cdr3_aa: CATKGGSGNTIYF; v_call: TRBV19; j_call: TRBJ1-3
cdr3_aa: CASSQSRGASTDTQYF; v_call: TRBV23-1; j_call: TRBJ2-3
cdr3_aa: CAIRTSGFVGELFF; v_call: TRBV7-2; j_call: TRBJ2-2
cdr3_aa: CASSFRGSSYEQYF; v_call: TRBV7-9; j_call: TRBJ2-7
cdr3_aa: CASSKREGRRGETQYF; v_call: TRBV21-1; j_call: TRBJ2-5
cdr3_aa: CASHSVGGEETQYF; v_call: TRBV2; j_call: TRBJ2-5
cdr3_aa: CASSSPGEGSNEQFF; v_call: TRBV28; j_call: TRBJ2-1
cdr3_aa: CAWSAKGLAGAEQYF; v_call: TRBV30; j_call: TRBJ2-7
cdr3_aa: CSVFSGELFF; v_call: TRBV29-1; j_call: TRBJ2-2
cdr3_aa: CASSPIQGYEAFF; v_call: TRBV18; j_call: TRBJ1-1
cdr3_aa: CAISDRDRQNTEAFF; v_call: TRBV10-3; j_call: TRBJ1-1
cdr3_aa: CASSPPWLNYGYTF; v_call: TRBV5-1; j_call: TRBJ1-2
cdr3_aa: CSVLSGVHREQFF; v_call: TRBV29-1; j_call: TRBJ2-1
cdr3_aa: CASTSWRALTLRREQFF; v_call: TRBV27; j_call: TRBJ2-1
cdr3_aa: CSGQGAADTQYF; v_call: TRBV29-1; j_call: TRBJ2-3
cdr3_aa: CSVGRLLRETQYF; v_call: TRBV29-1; j_call: TRBJ2-5
cdr3_aa: CASSPGSQPQHF; v_call: TRBV18; j_call: TRBJ1-5
cdr3_aa: CAWRDRGRGGKLFF; v_call: TRBV30; j_call: TRBJ1-4
cdr3_aa: CASSLQLNTEAFF; v_call: TRBV7-2; j_call: TRBJ1-1
cdr3_aa: CASSEDSLNEQFF; v_call: TRBV2; j_call: TRBJ2-1
cdr3_aa: CASSFGTSGNNEQFF; v_call: TRBV7-2; j_call: TRBJ2-1
cdr3_aa: CASSLSSAGVTRGSYEQYF; v_call: TRBV27; j_call: TRBJ2-7
cdr3_aa: CASSLASYNEQFF; v_call: TRBV5-1; j_call: TRBJ2-1
cdr3_aa: CASSLDLSGHGYNEQFF; v_call: TRBV13; j_call: TRBJ2-1
cdr3_aa: CASSSGPSSYNEQFF; v_call: TRBV7-2; j_call: TRBJ2-1